The entry that follows covers one T cell receptor beta chain sequence. Its specificity is not known. The V and J ends lost 4 bases and 2 bases, in that order; junction bases with no gene match: 4. The CDR3 consists of 15 residues. Germline lookup yields CDR1 MGHRA and CDR2 YSYEKL. This specimen comes from a study of cytomegalovirus exposure and HLA in healthy donors. Study as a whole: As released early, the data held 85 million to 95 million unique TCRs from HLA-typed donors. Caucasian-associated ancestry cluster membership applied to just over 80% of nearly 400 genotyped donors. Study results and caveats: A likely sequencing artifact accounted for one observed cluster of highly shared sequence variants. Productive rates of about 87% or about 30% were seen for most TCR beta V segments in an earlier analysis.

The PCR was carried out with 60 Vbeta primers and 13 Jbeta primers. Clones were sequenced by immunoSEQ multiplex PCR, and TCRdb holds only the in-frame ones, with some missing. Among some 140,000 clones listed, 70% to 80% were seen once. This TCR came from a woman between 50 and 59 years old in good health and CMV-seropositive. The sample consisted of PBMCs. The chain has TRBV4-1 and TRBJ2-5; the match to TRBD2 covers 10 bases. CDR3 nucleotide sequence: TGCGCCAGCAGCCCAAAGACTAGCGGGCAAGAGACCCAGTACTTC. It yields the protein CASSPKTSGQETQYF.